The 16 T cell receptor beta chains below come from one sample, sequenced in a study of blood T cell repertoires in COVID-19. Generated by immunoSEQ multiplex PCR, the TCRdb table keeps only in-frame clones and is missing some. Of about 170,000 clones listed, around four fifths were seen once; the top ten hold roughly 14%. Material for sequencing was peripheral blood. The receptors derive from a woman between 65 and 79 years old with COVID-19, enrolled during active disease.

The CDR3 region is CASSLGDREDEQFF. In DNA form, the CDR3 reads TGTGCCAGCAGCTTAGGGGACAGGGAAGATGAGCAGTTCTTC. This chain joins TRBV7-8 and TRBJ2-1; 9 bases agree with TRBD1. CDR1 is SGHVS and CDR2 is FQNEAQ in the germline V gene. CDR3 length: 14 amino acids. Trimming removed 1 base from V and 8 bases from J; junction bases left unmatched: 3.

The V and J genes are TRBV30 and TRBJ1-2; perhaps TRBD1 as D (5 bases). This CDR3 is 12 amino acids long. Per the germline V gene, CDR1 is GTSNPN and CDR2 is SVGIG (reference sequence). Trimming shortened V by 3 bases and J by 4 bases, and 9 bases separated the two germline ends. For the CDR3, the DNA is TGTGCCTGGAGCCCCAGGGTCTATGGCTACACCTTC. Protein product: CAWSPRVYGYTF.

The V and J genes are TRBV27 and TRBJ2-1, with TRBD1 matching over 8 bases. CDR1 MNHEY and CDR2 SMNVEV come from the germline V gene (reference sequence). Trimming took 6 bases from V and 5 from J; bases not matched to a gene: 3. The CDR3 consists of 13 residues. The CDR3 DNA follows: TGTGCCAGCAGGCTACAGGGGGACAATGAGCAGTTCTTC. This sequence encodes CASRLQGDNEQFF.

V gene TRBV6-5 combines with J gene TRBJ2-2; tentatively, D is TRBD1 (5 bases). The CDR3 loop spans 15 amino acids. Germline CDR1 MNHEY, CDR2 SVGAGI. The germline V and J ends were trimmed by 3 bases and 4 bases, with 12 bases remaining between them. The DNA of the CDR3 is TGTGCCAGCAGTTATTTGGCCAGGGCCACCGGGGAGCTGTTTTTT. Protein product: CASSYLARATGELFF.

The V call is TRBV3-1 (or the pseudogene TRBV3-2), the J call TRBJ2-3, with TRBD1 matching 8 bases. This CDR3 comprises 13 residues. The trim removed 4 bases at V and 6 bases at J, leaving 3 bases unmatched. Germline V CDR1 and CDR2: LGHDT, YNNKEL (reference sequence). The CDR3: CASSLDRADTQYF. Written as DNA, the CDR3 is TGTGCCAGCAGCCTGGACAGGGCGGATACGCAGTATTTT.

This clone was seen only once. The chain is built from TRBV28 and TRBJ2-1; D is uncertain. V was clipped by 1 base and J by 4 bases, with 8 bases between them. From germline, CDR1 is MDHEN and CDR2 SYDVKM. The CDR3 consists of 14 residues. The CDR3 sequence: CASSLYRRYNEQFF. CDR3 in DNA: TGTGCCAGCAGTTTATACCGGCGGTACAATGAGCAGTTCTTC.

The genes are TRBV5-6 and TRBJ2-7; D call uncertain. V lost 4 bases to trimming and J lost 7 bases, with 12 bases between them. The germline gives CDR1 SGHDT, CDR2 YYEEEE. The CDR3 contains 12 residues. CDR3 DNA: TGTGCCAGCAGCCGCGGATTCGGTGAGCAGTACGTC. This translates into CASSRGFGEQYV.

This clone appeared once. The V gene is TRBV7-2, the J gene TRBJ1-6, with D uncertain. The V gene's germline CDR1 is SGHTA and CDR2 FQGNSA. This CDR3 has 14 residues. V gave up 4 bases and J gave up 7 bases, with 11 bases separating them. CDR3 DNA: TGTGCCAGCAGCTCGAGGTTTACGAATTCACCCCTCCACTTT. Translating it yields CASSSRFTNSPLHF. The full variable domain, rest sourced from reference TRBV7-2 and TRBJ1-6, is GAGVSQSPSNKVTEKGKDVELRCDPISGHTALYWYRQSLGQGLEFLIYFQGNSAPDKSGLPSDRFSAERTGGSVSTLTIQRTQQEDSAVYLCASSSRFTNSPLHFGNGTRLTVT.

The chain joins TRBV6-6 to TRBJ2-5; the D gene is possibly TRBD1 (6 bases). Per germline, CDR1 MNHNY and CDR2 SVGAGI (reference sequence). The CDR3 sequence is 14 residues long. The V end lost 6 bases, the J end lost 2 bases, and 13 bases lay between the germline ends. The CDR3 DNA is TGTGCCAGCAGGGACCGGGACATTCAAGAGACCCAGTACTTC. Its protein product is CASRDRDIQETQYF.

In nucleotides, the CDR3 is TGCAGCGTTGGAGGACAGGGGTCGAACGAGCAGTACTTC. It is translated as CSVGGQGSNEQYF. V and J are TRBV29-1 and TRBJ2-7, with TRBD1 matching 9 bases. The CDR3 is 13 residues long. Germline CDR1 is SQVTM and CDR2 is ANQGSEA. V gave up 4 bases and J gave up 5 bases; unmatched junction bases: 6.

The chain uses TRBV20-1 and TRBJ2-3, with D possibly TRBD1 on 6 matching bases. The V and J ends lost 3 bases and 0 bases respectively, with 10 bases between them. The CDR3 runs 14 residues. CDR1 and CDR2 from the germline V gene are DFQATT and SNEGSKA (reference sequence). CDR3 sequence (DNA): TGCAGTGCTAGTCGGGGACACAGCACAGATACGCAGTATTTT. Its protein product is CSASRGHSTDTQYF.

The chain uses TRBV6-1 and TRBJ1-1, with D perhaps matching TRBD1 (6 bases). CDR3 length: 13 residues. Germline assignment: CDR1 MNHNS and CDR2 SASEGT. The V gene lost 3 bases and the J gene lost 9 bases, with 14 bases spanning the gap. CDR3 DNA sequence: TGTGCCAGCAGTGATCAGGGGCAGACCAAAGCTTTCTTT. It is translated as CASSDQGQTKAFF.

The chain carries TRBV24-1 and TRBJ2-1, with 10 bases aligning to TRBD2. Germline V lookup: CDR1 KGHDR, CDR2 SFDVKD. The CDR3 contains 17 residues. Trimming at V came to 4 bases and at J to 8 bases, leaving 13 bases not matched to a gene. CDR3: CATSDPVSGRPVDEQFF. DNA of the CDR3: TGTGCCACCAGTGACCCTGTTAGCGGGAGGCCCGTAGATGAGCAGTTCTTC.

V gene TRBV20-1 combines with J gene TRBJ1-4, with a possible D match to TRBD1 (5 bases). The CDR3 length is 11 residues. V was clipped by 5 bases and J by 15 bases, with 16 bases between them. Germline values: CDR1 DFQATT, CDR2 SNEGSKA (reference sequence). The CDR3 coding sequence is TGCAGTGCTCCAAGGCTAGGGGAATTGTTTTTT. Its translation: CSAPRLGELFF.

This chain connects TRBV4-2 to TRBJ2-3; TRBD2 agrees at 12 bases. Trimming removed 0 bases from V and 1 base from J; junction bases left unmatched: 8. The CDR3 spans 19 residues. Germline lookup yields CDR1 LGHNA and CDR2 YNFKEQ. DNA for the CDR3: TGTGCCAGCAGCCAAGATTGGAAGCGGACTAGCGGGGGCACAGATACGCAGTATTTT. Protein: CASSQDWKRTSGGTDTQYF.

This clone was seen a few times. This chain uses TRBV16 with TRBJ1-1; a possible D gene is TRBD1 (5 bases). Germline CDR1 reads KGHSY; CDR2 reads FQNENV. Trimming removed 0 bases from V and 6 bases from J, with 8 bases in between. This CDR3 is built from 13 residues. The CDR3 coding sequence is TGTGCCAGCAGCCAATCTGGGGGGGCTGAAGCTTTCTTT. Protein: CASSQSGGAEAFF.